This TCR beta chain is drawn from a study of blood T cell repertoires in COVID-19. Study-level background: Researchers got acute and convalescent COVID-19 samples from the United States, Italy and Spain. T cells, B-cell-depleted T cells, or PBMCs supplied cDNA or gDNA.

Study processing details: Reference gene primers were amplified, and this amplification served to estimate nucleated cell counts. TCRdb keeps only in-frame clones here, not all; method: immunoSEQ multiplex PCR. V and J calls and clone size are copied from that table; D and trimming were computed from the DNA. The data contain about 340,000 clones, around 90% of them seen just once; the ten biggest clones take up 3% to 4%. Trimming cost V 6 bases and J 0 bases, with 9 bases left between them. Per germline, CDR1 MNHEY and CDR2 SVGAGI. There are 14 residues in the CDR3. The sequence was obtained from a woman aged 18 to 35 who had recovered from COVID-19. The chain carries TRBV6-5 and TRBJ2-1; D uncertain. Source material: peripheral blood. Here the CDR3 reads CASRRSGSYNEQFF. CDR3 coding DNA: TGTGCCAGCAGGCGGTCTGGCTCCTACAATGAGCAGTTCTTC.